The rows below give T cell receptor beta chains drawn from one sample of a study of CD8 T cells in ankylosing spondylitis. Using its own MiXCR run on the 5' RACE reads, TCRdb lists one record per CDR3 protein. The table records about 340,000 distinct CDR3 sequences, about 15% of them present only once. Sequences were obtained from blood, either unsorted or a sorted T cell fraction (not recorded which). Receptor source: a male donor with ankylosing spondylitis or in good health (not recorded which). The CDR3 runs from the conserved cysteine through the conserved F or W. A D gene is named only where the DNA matches it firmly. Size values are once, few and many counts, or a class for expanded clones, and some rows have none.

d_gene: TRBD1; v_gene: TRBV12-3/TRBV12-4; abundance: few; j_gene: TRBJ1-1; CDR3nt: TGTGCCAGCAGTCCACCAAGTGGACAGGGGAGGTCCACTGAAGCTTTCTTT; CDR3aa: CASSPPSGQGRSTEAFF
d_gene: TRBD1; v_gene: TRBV5-1; abundance: -; j_gene: TRBJ1-2; CDR3nt: TGCGCCAGCAGCTTGGACCTAGGGACAGGGAAGGGCTACACCTTC; CDR3aa: CASSLDLGTGKGYTF
d_gene: -; v_gene: TRBV20-1; abundance: few; j_gene: TRBJ1-5; CDR3nt: TGCAGTGCTAGTTGGGCAGGGGGCAATCAGCCCCAGCATTTT; CDR3aa: CSASWAGGNQPQHF
d_gene: TRBD1; v_gene: TRBV5-1; abundance: many; j_gene: TRBJ2-4; CDR3nt: TGCGCCAGCAGCCCGGGACAGCTAGCCAAAAACATTCAGTACTTC; CDR3aa: CASSPGQLAKNIQYF
d_gene: -; v_gene: TRBV11-2; abundance: many; j_gene: TRBJ1-5; CDR3nt: TGTGCCAGCAGCTATCAGACCAATCAGCCCCAGCATTTT; CDR3aa: CASSYQTNQPQHF
d_gene: -; v_gene: TRBV3-1; abundance: -; j_gene: TRBJ1-5; CDR3nt: TGTGCCAGCAGCCAAGGATGGGGGGAGGTTCAGCCCCAGCATTTT; CDR3aa: CASSQGWGEVQPQHF
d_gene: TRBD1; v_gene: TRBV18; abundance: -; j_gene: TRBJ1-1; CDR3nt: TGTGCCAGCTCACTCGGGACAGTGGACACTGAAGCTTTCTTT; CDR3aa: CASSLGTVDTEAFF
d_gene: TRBD2; v_gene: TRBV5-1; abundance: -; j_gene: TRBJ2-7; CDR3nt: TGCGCCAGCAGCCGGACTAGCGGGGTCTCCTACGAGCAGTACTTC; CDR3aa: CASSRTSGVSYEQYF
d_gene: -; v_gene: TRBV5-6; abundance: -; j_gene: TRBJ2-2; CDR3nt: TGTGCCAGCAGCAAGACCTTGTGGATCACCGGGGAGCTGTTTTTT; CDR3aa: CASSKTLWITGELFF
d_gene: TRBD2; v_gene: TRBV5-1; abundance: many; j_gene: TRBJ2-3; CDR3nt: TGCGCCAGCAGCTTGCGTTGGACTAGTCGGATGGGGGTCCTGAGCACAGATACGCAGTATTTT; CDR3aa: CASSLRWTSRMGVLSTDTQYF
d_gene: -; v_gene: TRBV5-1; abundance: -; j_gene: TRBJ1-2; CDR3nt: TGCGGCAGCAGCGATGGGCCCTTGTACTATGGCTACACCTTC; CDR3aa: CGSSDGPLYYGYTF
d_gene: -; v_gene: TRBV12-3/TRBV12-4; abundance: -; j_gene: TRBJ2-1; CDR3nt: TGTGCCAGCAGCCAGACTTTCTACAATGAGCAGTTCTTC; CDR3aa: CASSQTFYNEQFF
d_gene: TRBD1; v_gene: TRBV7-8; abundance: many; j_gene: TRBJ2-7; CDR3nt: TGTGCCAGCAGCCGGACAGGGAACTCCTACGAGCAGTACTTC; CDR3aa: CASSRTGNSYEQYF
d_gene: -; v_gene: TRBV6-6; abundance: -; j_gene: TRBJ2-7; CDR3nt: TGTGCCAGCAGTTTAAAGGTGGACTACGAGCAGTACTTC; CDR3aa: CASSLKVDYEQYF
d_gene: TRBD1; v_gene: TRBV6-5; abundance: many; j_gene: TRBJ1-1; CDR3nt: TGTGCCACAGGACAGGCCAAGGAAGCTTTCTTT; CDR3aa: CATGQAKEAFF
d_gene: -; v_gene: TRBV6-1; abundance: -; j_gene: TRBJ2-7; CDR3nt: TGTGCCAGCAGGGGCTTTGGGGAGAACGAGCAGTACTTC; CDR3aa: CASRGFGENEQYF
d_gene: -; v_gene: TRBV10-3; abundance: -; j_gene: TRBJ1-1; CDR3nt: TGTGCCATCACCGTACAGGAGAAGAACACTGAAGCTTTCTTT; CDR3aa: CAITVQEKNTEAFF
d_gene: -; v_gene: TRBV5-1; abundance: -; j_gene: TRBJ2-3; CDR3nt: TGCGCCAGCAGCTTGACGAAAGGGAGGGATACGCAGTATTTT; CDR3aa: CASSLTKGRDTQYF
d_gene: TRBD1; v_gene: TRBV5-6; abundance: few; j_gene: TRBJ2-7; CDR3nt: TGTGCCAGCAGCTCCTGGACAGGACTCTCGAGCTCCTACGAGCAGTACTTC; CDR3aa: CASSSWTGLSSSYEQYF
d_gene: -; v_gene: TRBV11-2; abundance: -; j_gene: TRBJ1-1; CDR3nt: TGTGCCAGCAGCCCCGACCGAAGAAGACATGAAGCTTTCTTT; CDR3aa: CASSPDRRRHEAFF
d_gene: -; v_gene: TRBV20-1; abundance: -; j_gene: TRBJ1-4; CDR3nt: TGCAGTGCTTGGACAGCTAGTAATGAAAAACTGTTTTTT; CDR3aa: CSAWTASNEKLFF
d_gene: TRBD1; v_gene: TRBV6-5; abundance: -; j_gene: TRBJ2-1; CDR3nt: TGTGCCAGCAGTTACTCAGTAGGGACAGAATCTTACAATGAGCAGTTCTTC; CDR3aa: CASSYSVGTESYNEQFF
d_gene: -; v_gene: TRBV6-5; abundance: -; j_gene: TRBJ2-3; CDR3nt: TGTGCCAGCAGTTACTCGAGCACTCGCACAGATACGCAGTATTTT; CDR3aa: CASSYSSTRTDTQYF
d_gene: TRBD1; v_gene: TRBV20-1; abundance: -; j_gene: TRBJ1-1; CDR3nt: TGCAGTGCTAGAGGTCAGACAGGGAGGACTGAAGCTTTCTTT; CDR3aa: CSARGQTGRTEAFF